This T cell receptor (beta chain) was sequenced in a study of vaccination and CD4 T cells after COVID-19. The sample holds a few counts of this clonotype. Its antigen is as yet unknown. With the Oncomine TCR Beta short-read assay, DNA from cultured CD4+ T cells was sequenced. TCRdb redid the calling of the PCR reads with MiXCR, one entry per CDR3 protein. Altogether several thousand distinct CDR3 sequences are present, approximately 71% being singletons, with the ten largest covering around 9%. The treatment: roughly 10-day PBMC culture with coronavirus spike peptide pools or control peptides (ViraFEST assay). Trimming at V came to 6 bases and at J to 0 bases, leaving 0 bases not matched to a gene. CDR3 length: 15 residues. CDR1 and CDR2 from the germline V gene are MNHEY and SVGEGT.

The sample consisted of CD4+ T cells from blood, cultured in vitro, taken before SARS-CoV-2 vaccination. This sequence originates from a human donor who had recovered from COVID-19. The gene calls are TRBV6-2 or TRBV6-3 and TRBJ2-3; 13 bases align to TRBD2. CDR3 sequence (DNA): TGTGCCAGCAGGACTAGCGGGAGGAGCACAGATACGCAGTATTTT. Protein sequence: CASRTSGRSTDTQYF.